The clone carrying this TCR beta chain was picked up a small number of times. Its specificity is unknown. The data originate from a study of T cells after yellow fever vaccination. Germline CDR1 is SGHNT and CDR2 is YYREEE (reference sequence). The CDR3 length is 17 residues. The V gene end was trimmed by 1 base and the J gene end by 5 bases; junction bases not matched to a gene: 13. For TCR, cDNA came from 5'RACE template switching, which added a universal primer site and UMIs. TCRdb redid the calling of the 5' RACE reads with MiXCR, one entry per CDR3 protein. Of some 600,000 distinct CDR3 sequences in the sample, 9% to 15% were seen once. Study-wide results and limits: Clonotypes found in both CD4 and CD8 compartments made up a small share.

Sequences were derived from PBMCs, sampled on the day of the yellow fever booster vaccination. The J gene is TRBJ2-7, the V gene TRBV5-4; 9 bases are a match to TRBD2. The receptor comes from a man in his thirties or forties who received the YFV17D yellow fever vaccine. For the CDR3, the DNA is TGTGCCAGCAGCTTGCTCCAAGGGACTGGCGGGAGGGACGAGCAGTACTTC. This codes for CASSLLQGTGGRDEQYF.